Below, 10 T cell receptor beta chains from the same sample are listed, as sequenced in a study of shared clonotypes between healthy human individuals. Naive CD8 populations comprised CD45RO-negative cells positively selected for CCR7, excluding terminally differentiated effector memory CD45RA+ cells. The assay was immunoSEQ multiplex PCR, and TCRdb's table has in-frame clones only and misses some. This table holds around 1.9 million clones, 93% found once. Sequencing was done on a sample of naive CD8+ T cells from PBMCs. The source of these receptors is a man aged 18 to 29 in good health. Some clones in this sample may be carry-over from other donors' samples.

The rearrangement uses TRBV9 and TRBJ1-2; a possible D gene is TRBD1 (5 bases). The length of the CDR3 is 13 residues. The germline V gene has CDR1 SGDLS and CDR2 YYNGEE. Trimming stripped 4 bases from V and 4 bases from J, with 11 bases between. The CDR3 sequence is CASSSGGSYGYTF. In nucleotides, the CDR3 is TGTGCCAGCAGCTCTGGGGGGTCCTATGGCTACACCTTC.

This sequence joins TRBV29-1 and TRBJ2-1, with 9 bases lining up with TRBD1. Germline V CDR1 and CDR2: SQVTM, ANQGSEA. The CDR3 covers 16 residues. Trimming took 0 bases from V and 4 from J; bases not matched to a gene: 7. The CDR3 protein is CSVEDLSGQGYNEQFF. CDR3 nucleotide sequence: TGCAGCGTTGAAGATCTCTCGGGACAGGGTTACAATGAGCAGTTCTTC.

This chain links TRBV28 with TRBJ2-7; possibly TRBD1 for D (6 bases). V lost 4 bases, J lost 2 bases, and 21 bases lay in between. The CDR3 extends over 17 amino acids. CDR1 and CDR2 (germline): MDHEN, SYDVKM. The chain's CDR3 is CASSSTHGTKNTYEQYF. In DNA form, the CDR3 reads TGTGCCAGCAGTTCCACTCACGGGACAAAAAACACCTACGAGCAGTACTTC.

J is TRBJ1-4 and V is TRBV7-9, with TRBD1 identical over 7 bases. The germline V gene encodes CDR1 SEHNR and CDR2 FQNEAQ (reference sequence). This CDR3 contains 15 residues. Trimming at V came to 5 bases and at J to 5 bases, leaving 8 bases not matched to a gene. In DNA form, the CDR3 reads TGTGCCAGCAGCCCCCCGGGACAGTTAAATGAAAAACTGTTTTTT. The encoded protein is CASSPPGQLNEKLFF.

This clone was detected only once. This chain connects TRBV27 to TRBJ2-7, with TRBD1 as a possible D gene (6 bases). Between the trimmed V and J ends, which lost 5 bases and 1 base, there was a span of 15 bases. Germline V CDR1 and CDR2: MNHEY, SMNVEV (reference sequence). The CDR3 is made up of 15 amino acids. The CDR3 bases are TGTGCCAGCAGTCCCCAACAGGGTACATCCTACGAGCAGTACTTC. Protein product: CASSPQQGTSYEQYF.

The table lists this clone with a few counts. The chain links TRBV27 to TRBJ1-5, with D maybe TRBD1 (5 bases). This CDR3 is 15 amino acids long. Germline values: CDR1 MNHEY, CDR2 SMNVEV (reference sequence). V was shortened by 6 bases and J by 1 base, with 13 bases between the two germline ends. The CDR3 is CASSGLKGSNQPQHF. In DNA form, the CDR3 reads TGTGCCAGCAGCGGGCTAAAGGGGAGCAATCAGCCCCAGCATTTT.

V is TRBV13 and J is TRBJ2-7; no firm D call. Germline CDR1 is PRHDT and CDR2 is FYEKMQ (reference sequence). V lost 5 bases and J lost 10, with 15 bases in between. There are 12 residues in the CDR3. For the CDR3, the DNA is TGTGCCAGCAGCCCATTGAGGTCAGGTCAGTACTTC. This translates into CASSPLRSGQYF. The full variable domain, rest sourced from reference TRBV13 and TRBJ2-7, is AAGVIQSPRHLIKEKRETATLKCYPIPRHDTVYWYQQGPGQDPQFLISFYEKMQSDKGSIPDRFSAQQFSDYHSELNMSSLELGDSALYFCASSPLRSGQYFGPGTRLTVT.

The count of this clone is one. In DNA form, the CDR3 reads TGTGCCAGCAGCCAGTGGATTGACACTGAAGCTTTCTTT. Translating gives CASSQWIDTEAFF. This chain uses TRBV14 with TRBJ1-1, with D uncertain. The germline gives CDR1 SGHDN, CDR2 FVKESK. CDR3 size: 13 residues. V lost 3 bases, J lost 3 bases, and 8 bases lay in between.

The rearrangement uses TRBV19 and TRBJ1-5; 8 bases align to TRBD1. CDR1 LNHDA and CDR2 SQIVND come from the germline V gene (reference sequence). The trim removed 5 bases at V and 3 bases at J, leaving 9 bases unmatched. The CDR3 runs to 16 residues. CDR3 nucleotides: TGTGCCAGTAGTGACCGGGACAGGCCTTACAATCAGCCCCAGCATTTT. Its protein product is CASSDRDRPYNQPQHF.

J is TRBJ1-2 and V is TRBV27; 8 bases fit TRBD1. Per germline, CDR1 MNHEY and CDR2 SMNVEV (reference sequence). CDR3 length: 14 amino acids. V shed 5 bases, J shed 8 bases, and the junction held 10 bases outside the gene matches. CDR3 DNA: TGTGCCAGCAGTATTCTACAGGGGGAAGGGGGCTACACCTTC. This sequence encodes CASSILQGEGGYTF.